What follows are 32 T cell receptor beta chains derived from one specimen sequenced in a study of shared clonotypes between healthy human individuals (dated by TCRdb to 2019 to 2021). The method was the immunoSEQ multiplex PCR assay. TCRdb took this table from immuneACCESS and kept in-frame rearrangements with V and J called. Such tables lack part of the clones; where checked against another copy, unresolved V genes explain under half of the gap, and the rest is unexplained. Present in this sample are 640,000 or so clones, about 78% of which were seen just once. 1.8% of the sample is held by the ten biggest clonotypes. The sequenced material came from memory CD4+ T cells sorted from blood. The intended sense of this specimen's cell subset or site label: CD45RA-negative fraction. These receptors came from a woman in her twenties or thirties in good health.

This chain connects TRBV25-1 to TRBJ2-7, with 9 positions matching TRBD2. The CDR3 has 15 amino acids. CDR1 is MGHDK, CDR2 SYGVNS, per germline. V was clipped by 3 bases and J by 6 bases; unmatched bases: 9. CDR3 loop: CASSDSGRTGSEQYF. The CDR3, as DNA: TGTGCCAGCAGTGATAGCGGGAGAACGGGATCCGAGCAGTACTTC.

CDR3 nucleotides: TGTGCCAGCAGGAGGAATGTGGTAGCGGAGAACTACAATGAGCAGTTCTTC. Translating gives CASRRNVVAENYNEQFF. The chain uses TRBV2 and TRBJ2-1; D is perhaps TRBD2 (6 bases). CDR3 length equals 17 residues. Germline CDR1 is SNHLY and CDR2 is FYNNEI. Trimming removed 6 bases at V and 3 bases at J, with 21 bases between.

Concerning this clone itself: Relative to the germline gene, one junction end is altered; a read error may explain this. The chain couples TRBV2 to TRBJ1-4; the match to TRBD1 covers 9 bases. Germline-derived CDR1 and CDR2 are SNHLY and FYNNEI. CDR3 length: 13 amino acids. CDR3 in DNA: TGTGCCATCAGTGGGACAGGGATGTTTCGACTGTTTTTT. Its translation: CAISGTGMFRLFF.

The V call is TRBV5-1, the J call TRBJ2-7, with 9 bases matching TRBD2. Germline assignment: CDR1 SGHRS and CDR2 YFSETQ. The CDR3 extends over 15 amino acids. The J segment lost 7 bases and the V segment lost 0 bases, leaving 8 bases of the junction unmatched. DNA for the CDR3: TGCGCCAGCAGCTTGGAGGAGGCGGGAGGGAAGGAGCAGTACTTC. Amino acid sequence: CASSLEEAGGKEQYF.

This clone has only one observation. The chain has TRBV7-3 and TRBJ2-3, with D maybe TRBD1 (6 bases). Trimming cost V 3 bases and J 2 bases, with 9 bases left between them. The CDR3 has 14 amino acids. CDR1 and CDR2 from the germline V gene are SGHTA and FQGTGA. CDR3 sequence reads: CASSLGQTTDTQYF. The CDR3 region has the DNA TGTGCCAGCAGCTTGGGACAAACCACAGATACGCAGTATTTT. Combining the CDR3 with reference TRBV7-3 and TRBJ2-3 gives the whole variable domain GAGVSQTPSNKVTEKGKYVELRCDPISGHTALYWYRQSLGQGPEFLIYFQGTGAADDSGLPNDRFFAVRPEGSVSTLKIQRTERGDSAVYLCASSLGQTTDTQYFGPGTRLTVL.

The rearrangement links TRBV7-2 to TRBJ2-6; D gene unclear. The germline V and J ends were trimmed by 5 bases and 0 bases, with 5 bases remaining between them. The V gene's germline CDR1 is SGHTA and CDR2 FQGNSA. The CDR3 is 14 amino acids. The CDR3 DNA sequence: TGTGCCAGCAGCGTTAACTCTGGGGCCAACGTCCTGACTTTC. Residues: CASSVNSGANVLTF. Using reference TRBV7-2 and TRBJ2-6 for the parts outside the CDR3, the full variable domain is GAGVSQSPSNKVTEKGKDVELRCDPISGHTALYWYRQSLGQGLEFLIYFQGNSAPDKSGLPSDRFSAERTGGSVSTLTIQRTQQEDSAVYLCASSVNSGANVLTFGAGSRLTVL.

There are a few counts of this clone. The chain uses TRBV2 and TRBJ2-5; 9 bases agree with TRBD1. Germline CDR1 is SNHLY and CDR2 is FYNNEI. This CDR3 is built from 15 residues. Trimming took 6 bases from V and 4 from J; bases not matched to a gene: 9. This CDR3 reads CASSYGQGFRETQYF. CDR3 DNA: TGTGCCAGCAGCTACGGACAGGGGTTTCGAGAGACCCAGTACTTC.

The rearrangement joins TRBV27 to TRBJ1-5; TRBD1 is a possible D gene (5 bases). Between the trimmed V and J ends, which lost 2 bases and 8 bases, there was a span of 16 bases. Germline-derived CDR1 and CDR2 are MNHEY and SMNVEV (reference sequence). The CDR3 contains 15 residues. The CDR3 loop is CASSLGGTGSKPQHF. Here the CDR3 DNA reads TGTGCCAGCAGTTTAGGGGGGACGGGGAGTAAGCCCCAGCATTTT.

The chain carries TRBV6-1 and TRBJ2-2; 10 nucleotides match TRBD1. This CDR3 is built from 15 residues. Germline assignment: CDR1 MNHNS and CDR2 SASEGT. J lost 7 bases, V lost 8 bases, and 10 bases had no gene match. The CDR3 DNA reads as TGTGCCAGCCCGACAGGGGGCATGATCAGCGGGGAGCTGTTTTTT. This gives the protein CASPTGGMISGELFF.

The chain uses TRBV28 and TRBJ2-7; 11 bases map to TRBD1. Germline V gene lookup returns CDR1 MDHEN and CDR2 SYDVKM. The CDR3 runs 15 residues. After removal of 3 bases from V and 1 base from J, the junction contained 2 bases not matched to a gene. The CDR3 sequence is CASSFGTGGSYEQYF. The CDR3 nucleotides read TGTGCCAGCAGTTTTGGGACAGGGGGGTCCTACGAGCAGTACTTC.

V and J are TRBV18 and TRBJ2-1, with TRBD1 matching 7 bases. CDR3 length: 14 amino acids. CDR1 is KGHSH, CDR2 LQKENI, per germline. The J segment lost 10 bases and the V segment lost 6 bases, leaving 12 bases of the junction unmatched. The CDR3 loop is CASSIGQDTGEQFF. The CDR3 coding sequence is TGTGCCAGCTCTATCGGACAGGACACCGGCGAGCAGTTCTTC.

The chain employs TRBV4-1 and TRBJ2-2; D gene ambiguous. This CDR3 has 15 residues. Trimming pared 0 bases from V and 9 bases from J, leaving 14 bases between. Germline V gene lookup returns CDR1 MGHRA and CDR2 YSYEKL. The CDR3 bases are TGCGCCAGCAGCCAAGATACCCAGAAGGTCCGGGAGCTGTTTTTT. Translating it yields CASSQDTQKVRELFF.

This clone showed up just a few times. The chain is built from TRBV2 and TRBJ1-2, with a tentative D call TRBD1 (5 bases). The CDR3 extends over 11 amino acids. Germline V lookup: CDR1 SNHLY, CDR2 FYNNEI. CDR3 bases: TGTGAACTGGGGGGTAACTATGGCTACACCTTC. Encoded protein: CELGGNYGYTF. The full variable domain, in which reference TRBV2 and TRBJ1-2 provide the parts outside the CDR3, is EPEVTQTPSHQVTQMGQEVILRCVPISNHLYFYWYRQILGQKVEFLVSFYNNEISEKSEIFDDQFSVERPDGSNFTLKIRSTKLEDSAMYFCELGGNYGYTFGSGTRLTVV.

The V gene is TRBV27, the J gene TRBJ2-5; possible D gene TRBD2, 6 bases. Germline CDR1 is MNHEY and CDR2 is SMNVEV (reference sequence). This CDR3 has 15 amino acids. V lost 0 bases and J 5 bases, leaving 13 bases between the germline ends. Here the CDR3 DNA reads TGTGCCAGCAGTTTATCGCGTACTAGCTCGGAGACCCAGTACTTC. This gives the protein CASSLSRTSSETQYF.

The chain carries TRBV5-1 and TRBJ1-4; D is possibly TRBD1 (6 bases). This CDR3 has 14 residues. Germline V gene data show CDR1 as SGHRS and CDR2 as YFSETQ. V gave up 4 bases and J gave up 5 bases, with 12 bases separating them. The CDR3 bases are TGCGCCAGCAGCCTGGACAGCGCGAATGAAAAACTGTTTTTT. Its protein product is CASSLDSANEKLFF.

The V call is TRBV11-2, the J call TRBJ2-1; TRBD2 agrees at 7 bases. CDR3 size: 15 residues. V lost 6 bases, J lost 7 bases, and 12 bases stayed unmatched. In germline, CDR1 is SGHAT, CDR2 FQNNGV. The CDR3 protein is CASRLPGTTENEQFF. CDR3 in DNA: TGTGCCAGCAGGCTTCCCGGGACTACAGAAAATGAGCAGTTCTTC.

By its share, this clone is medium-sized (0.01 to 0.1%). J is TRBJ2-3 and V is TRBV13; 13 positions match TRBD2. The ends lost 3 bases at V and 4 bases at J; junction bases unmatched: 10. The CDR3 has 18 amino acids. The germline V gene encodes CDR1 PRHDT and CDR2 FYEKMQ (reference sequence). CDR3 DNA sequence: TGTGCCAGCAGCTTCGGCGGACTAGCGGGAGTTAATCCAGATACGCAGTATTTT. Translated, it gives CASSFGGLAGVNPDTQYF.

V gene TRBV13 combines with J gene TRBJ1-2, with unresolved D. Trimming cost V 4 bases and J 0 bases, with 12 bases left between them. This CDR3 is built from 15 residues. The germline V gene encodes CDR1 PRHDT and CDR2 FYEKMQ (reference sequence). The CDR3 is CASSSRWETNYGYTF. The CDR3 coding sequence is TGTGCCAGCAGCTCCCGTTGGGAAACTAACTATGGCTACACCTTC.

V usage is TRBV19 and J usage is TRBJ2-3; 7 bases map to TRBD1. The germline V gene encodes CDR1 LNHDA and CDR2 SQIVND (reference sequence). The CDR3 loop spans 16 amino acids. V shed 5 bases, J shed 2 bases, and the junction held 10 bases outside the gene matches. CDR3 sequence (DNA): TGTGCCAGTAGTGGAACGATCGGGACAGTCACAGATACGCAGTATTTT. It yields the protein CASSGTIGTVTDTQYF.

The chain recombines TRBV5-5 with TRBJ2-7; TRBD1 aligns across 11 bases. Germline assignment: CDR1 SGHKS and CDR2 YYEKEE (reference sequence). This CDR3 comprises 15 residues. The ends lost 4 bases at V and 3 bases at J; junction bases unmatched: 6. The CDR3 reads CASSKGQGVHYEQYF. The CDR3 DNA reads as TGTGCCAGCAGCAAGGGACAGGGGGTCCACTACGAGCAGTACTTC. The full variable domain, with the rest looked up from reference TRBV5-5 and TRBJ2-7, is DAGVTQSPTHLIKTRGQQVTLRCSPISGHKSVSWYQQVLGQGPQFIFQYYEKEERGRGNFPDRFSARQFPNYSSELNVNALLLGDSALYLCASSKGQGVHYEQYFGPGTRLTVT.

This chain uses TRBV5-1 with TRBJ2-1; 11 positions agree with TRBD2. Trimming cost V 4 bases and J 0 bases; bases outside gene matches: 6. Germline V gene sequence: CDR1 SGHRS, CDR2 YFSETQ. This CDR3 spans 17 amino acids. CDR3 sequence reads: CASSRGLAVSSYNEQFF. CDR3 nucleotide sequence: TGCGCCAGCAGCCGGGGACTAGCGGTAAGCTCCTACAATGAGCAGTTCTTC.

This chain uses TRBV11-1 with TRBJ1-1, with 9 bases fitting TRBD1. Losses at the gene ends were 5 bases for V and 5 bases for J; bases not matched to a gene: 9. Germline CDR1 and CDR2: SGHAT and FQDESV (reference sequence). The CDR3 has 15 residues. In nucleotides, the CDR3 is TGTGCCAGCAGCCCAGCGGGGACAGGGACAACTGAAGCTTTCTTT. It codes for CASSPAGTGTTEAFF.

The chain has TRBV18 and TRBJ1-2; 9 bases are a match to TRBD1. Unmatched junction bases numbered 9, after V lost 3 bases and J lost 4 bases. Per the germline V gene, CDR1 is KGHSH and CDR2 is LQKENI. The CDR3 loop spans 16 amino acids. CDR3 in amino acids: CASSPTGGLSPYGYTF. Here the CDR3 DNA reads TGTGCCAGCTCACCGACAGGGGGTCTCTCCCCCTATGGCTACACCTTC.

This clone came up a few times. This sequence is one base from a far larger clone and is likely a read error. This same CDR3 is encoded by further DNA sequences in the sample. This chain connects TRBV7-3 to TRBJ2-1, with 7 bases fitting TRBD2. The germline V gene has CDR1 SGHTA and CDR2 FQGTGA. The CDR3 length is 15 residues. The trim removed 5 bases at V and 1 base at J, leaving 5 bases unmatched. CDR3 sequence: CASSPQRDSYNEQFF. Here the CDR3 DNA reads TGTGCCAGCAGCCCCCAGCGGGATTCCTACAATGAGCAGTTCTTC.

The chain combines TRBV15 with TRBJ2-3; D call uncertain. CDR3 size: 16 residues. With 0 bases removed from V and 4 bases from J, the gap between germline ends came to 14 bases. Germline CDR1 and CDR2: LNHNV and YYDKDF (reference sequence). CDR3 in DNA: TGTGCCACCAGCAGAGATCGACTCAAGGGATCAGATACGCAGTATTTT. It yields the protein CATSRDRLKGSDTQYF.

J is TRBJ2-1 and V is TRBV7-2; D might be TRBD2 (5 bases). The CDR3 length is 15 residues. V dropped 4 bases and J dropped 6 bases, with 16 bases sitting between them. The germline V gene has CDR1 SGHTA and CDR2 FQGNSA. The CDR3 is CASSSIVLVPNEQFF. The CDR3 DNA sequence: TGTGCCAGCAGCTCGATAGTACTAGTACCCAATGAGCAGTTCTTC. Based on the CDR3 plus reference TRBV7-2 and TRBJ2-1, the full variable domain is GAGVSQSPSNKVTEKGKDVELRCDPISGHTALYWYRQSLGQGLEFLIYFQGNSAPDKSGLPSDRFSAERTGGSVSTLTIQRTQQEDSAVYLCASSSIVLVPNEQFFGPGTRLTVL.

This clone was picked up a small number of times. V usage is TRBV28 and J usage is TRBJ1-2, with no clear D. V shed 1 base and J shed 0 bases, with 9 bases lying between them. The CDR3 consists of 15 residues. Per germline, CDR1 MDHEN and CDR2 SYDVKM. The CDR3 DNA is TGTGCCAGCAGTTTATATCGCAGAGCTAACTATGGCTACACCTTC. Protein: CASSLYRRANYGYTF.

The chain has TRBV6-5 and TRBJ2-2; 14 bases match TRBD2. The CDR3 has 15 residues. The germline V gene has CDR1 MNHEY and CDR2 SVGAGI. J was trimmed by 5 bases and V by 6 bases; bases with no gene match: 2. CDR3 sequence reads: CASSRLAGGTGELFF. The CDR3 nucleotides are TGTGCCAGCAGCCGACTAGCGGGAGGGACCGGGGAGCTGTTTTTT.

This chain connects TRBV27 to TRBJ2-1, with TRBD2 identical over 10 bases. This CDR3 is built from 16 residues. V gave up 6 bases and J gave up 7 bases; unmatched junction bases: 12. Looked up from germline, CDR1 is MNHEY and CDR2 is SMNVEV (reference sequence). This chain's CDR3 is CASRRYLAGDSNEQFF. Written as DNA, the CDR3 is TGTGCCAGCAGACGATATCTAGCGGGAGATAGTAATGAGCAGTTCTTC.

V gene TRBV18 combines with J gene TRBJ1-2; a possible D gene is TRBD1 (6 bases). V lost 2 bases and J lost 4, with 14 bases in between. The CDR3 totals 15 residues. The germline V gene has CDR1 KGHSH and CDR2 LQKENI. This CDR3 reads CASSPSRDTGYGYTF. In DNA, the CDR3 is TGTGCCAGCTCACCATCGAGGGACACGGGCTATGGCTACACCTTC.

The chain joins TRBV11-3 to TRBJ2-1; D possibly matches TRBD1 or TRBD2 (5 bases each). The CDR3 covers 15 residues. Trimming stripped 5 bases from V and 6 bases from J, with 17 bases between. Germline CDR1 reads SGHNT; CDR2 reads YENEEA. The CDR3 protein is CASSPRVGRSNEQFF. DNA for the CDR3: TGTGCCAGCAGCCCGCGAGTGGGACGGTCCAATGAGCAGTTCTTC.

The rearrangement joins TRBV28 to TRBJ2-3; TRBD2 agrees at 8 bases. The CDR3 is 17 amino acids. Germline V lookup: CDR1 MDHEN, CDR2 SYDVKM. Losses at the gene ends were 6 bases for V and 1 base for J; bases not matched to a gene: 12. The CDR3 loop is CASSGPPSGRGTDTQYF. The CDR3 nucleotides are TGTGCCAGCAGCGGACCCCCAAGCGGGAGAGGCACAGATACGCAGTATTTT.